This TCR beta chain was captured in a study of T cells in Graves' hyperthyroidism and ophthalmopathy. In regard to this clonotype: The antigen remains unidentified.

Amplification targeted TCR beta CDR3 regions from RNA transcripts. HTBI primers were used for first-round RT-PCR of the TCR CDR3. TCRdb re-called the multiplex PCR reads with MiXCR, one entry per CDR3 protein. The sample consists of about 590,000 distinct CDR3 sequences, over 12% of them appearing once. The V and J ends lost 4 bases and 0 bases respectively, with 15 bases between them. The CDR3 contains 16 residues. Per germline, CDR1 KGHDR and CDR2 SFDVKD. Findings and limits, study-wide: Most clonotypes expanded in the thyroid (above 0.001) were also present in blood.

Sequenced sample: blood. This TCR was sampled from a young woman with Graves' ophthalmopathy. The V and J genes are TRBV24-1 and TRBJ2-7, with D possibly TRBD1 on 6 matching bases. The CDR3: CATSDPNDRSSYEQYF. CDR3 nucleotides: TGTGCCACCAGTGACCCCAACGACAGGAGCTCCTACGAGCAGTACTTC.